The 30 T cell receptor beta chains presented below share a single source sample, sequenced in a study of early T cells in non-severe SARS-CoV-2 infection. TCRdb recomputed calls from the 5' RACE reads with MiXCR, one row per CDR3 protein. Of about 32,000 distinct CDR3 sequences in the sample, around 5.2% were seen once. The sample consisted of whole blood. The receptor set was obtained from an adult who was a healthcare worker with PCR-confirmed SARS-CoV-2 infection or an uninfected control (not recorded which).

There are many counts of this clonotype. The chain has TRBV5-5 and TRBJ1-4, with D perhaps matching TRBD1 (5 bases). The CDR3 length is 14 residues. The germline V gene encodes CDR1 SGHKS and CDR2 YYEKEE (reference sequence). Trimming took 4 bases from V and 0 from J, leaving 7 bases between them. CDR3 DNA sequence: TGTGCCAGCAGCCAGGGCCCAACTAATGAAAAACTGTTTTTT. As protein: CASSQGPTNEKLFF.

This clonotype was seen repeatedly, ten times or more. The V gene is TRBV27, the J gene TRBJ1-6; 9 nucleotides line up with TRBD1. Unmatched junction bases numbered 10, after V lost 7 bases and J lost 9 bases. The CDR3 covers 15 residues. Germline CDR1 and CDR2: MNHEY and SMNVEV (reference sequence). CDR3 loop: CASTSPGQGASPLHF. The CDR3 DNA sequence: TGTGCCAGCACGTCTCCGGGACAGGGAGCTTCACCCCTCCACTTT.

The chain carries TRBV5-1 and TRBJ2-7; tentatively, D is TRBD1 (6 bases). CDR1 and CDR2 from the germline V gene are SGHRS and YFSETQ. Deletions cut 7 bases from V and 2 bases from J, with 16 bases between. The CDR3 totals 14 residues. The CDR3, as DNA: TGCGCCAGCCGTGAAACAGGGAATCCCTACGAGCAGTACTTC. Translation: CASRETGNPYEQYF.

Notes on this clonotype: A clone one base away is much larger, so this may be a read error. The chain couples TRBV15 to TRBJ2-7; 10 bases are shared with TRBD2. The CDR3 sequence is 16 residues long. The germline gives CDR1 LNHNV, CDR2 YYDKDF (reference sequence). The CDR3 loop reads CASSRTSGVAMDEQYF. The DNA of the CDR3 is TGTGCCTCCAGCAGGACTAGCGGAGTAGCTATGGACGAGCAGTACTTC.

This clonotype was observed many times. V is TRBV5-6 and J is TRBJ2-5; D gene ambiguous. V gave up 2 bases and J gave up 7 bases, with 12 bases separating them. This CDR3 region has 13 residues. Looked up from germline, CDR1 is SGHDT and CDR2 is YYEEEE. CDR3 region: CASSFGQAATQYF. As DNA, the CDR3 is TGTGCCAGCAGCTTCGGTCAGGCGGCGACCCAGTACTTC.

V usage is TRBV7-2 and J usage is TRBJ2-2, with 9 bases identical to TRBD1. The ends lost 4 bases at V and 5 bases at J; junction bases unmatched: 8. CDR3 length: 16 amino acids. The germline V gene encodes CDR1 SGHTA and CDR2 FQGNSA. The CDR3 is CASSSTGGAGTGELFF. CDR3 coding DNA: TGTGCCAGCAGCTCAACAGGGGGCGCAGGAACCGGGGAGCTGTTTTTT.

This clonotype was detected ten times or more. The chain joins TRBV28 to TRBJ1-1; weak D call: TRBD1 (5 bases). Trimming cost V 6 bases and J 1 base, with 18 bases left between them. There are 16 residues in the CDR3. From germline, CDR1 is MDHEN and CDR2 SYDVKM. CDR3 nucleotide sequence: TGTGCCAGCAGCCCACTCCAGGGCAACAGGAACACTGAAGCTTTCTTT. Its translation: CASSPLQGNRNTEAFF.

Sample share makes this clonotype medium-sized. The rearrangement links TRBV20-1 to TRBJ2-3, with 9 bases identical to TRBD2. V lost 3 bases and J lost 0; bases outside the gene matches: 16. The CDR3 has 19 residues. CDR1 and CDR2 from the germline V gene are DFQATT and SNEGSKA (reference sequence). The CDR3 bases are TGCAGTGCTAGCCCCGAACTTTACGCGGGAGGGACTAGCACAGATACGCAGTATTTT. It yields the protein CSASPELYAGGTSTDTQYF.

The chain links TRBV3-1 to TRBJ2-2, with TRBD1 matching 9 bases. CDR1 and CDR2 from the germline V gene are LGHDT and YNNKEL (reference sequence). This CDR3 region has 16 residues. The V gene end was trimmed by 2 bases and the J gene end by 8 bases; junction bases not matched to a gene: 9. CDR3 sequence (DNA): TGTGCCAGCAGCCAACGTGGGACAGGGTTCCGGGGGGAGCTGTTTTTT. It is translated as CASSQRGTGFRGELFF.

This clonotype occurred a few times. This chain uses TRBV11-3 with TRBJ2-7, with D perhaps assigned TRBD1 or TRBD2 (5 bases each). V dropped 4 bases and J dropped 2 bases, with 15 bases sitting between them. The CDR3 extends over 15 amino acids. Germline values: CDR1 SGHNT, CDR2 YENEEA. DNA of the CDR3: TGTGCCAGCAGCTATTCTCCAGGGACCCCCTACGAGCAGTACTTC. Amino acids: CASSYSPGTPYEQYF.

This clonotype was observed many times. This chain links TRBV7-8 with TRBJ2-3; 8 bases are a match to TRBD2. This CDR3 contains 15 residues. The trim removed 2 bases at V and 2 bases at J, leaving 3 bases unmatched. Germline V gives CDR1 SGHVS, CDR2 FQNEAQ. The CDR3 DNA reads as TGTGCCAGCAGCTTACTAGCGGGTTTCACAGATACGCAGTATTTT. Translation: CASSLLAGFTDTQYF.

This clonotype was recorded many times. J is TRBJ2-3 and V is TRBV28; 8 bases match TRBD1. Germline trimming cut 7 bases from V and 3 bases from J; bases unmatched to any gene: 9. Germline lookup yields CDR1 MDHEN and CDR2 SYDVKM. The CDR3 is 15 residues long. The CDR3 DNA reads TGTGCCAGCACCTCAGGGGGCAGTTCGACAGATACGCAGTATTTT. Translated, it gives CASTSGGSSTDTQYF.

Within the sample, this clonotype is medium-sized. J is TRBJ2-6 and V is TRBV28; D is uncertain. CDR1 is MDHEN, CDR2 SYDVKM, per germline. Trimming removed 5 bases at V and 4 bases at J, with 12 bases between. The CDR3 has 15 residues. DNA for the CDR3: TGTGCCAGCAGTAGAACAGCGACGGGGGCCAACGTCCTGACTTTC. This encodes CASSRTATGANVLTF. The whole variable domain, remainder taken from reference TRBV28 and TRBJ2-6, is DVKVTQSSRYLVKRTGEKVFLECVQDMDHENMFWYRQDPGLGLRLIYFSYDVKMKEKGDIPEGYSVSREKKERFSLILESASTNQTSMYLCASSRTATGANVLTFGAGSRLTVL.

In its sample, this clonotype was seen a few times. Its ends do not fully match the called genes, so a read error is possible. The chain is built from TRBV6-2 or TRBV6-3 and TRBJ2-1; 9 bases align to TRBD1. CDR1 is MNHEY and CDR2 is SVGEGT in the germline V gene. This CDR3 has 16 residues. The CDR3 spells CASSDSRQGAYNEQFF. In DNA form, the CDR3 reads TGTGCCAGCAGTGACTCCCGACAGGGGGCCTACAATGAGCAGTTCTTC.

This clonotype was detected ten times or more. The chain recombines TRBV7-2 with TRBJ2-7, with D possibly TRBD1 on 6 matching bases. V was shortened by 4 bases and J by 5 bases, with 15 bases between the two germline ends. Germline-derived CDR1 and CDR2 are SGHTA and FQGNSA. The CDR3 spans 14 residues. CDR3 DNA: TGTGCCAGCAGCTCCACCGGGACATCTAACGAGCAGTACTTC. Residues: CASSSTGTSNEQYF.

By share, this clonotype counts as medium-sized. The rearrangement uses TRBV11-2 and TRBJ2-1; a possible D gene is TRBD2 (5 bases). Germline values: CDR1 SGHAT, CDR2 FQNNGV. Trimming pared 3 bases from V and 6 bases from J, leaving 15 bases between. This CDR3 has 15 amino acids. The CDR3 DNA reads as TGTGCCAGCAGCTTTAGGACCGGGATTATCAATGAGCAGTTCTTC. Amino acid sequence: CASSFRTGIINEQFF.

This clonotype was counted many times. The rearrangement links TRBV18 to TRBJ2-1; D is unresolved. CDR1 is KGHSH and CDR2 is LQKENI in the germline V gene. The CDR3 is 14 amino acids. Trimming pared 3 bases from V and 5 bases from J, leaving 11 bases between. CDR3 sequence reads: CASSPLQLDNEQFF. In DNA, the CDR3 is TGTGCCAGCTCACCTTTACAGTTAGACAATGAGCAGTTCTTC.

The CDR3 DNA follows: TGTGCCAGCAGCTTTCGACAGGGCGAAGGAGGCTACACCTTC. Translation gives CASSFRQGEGGYTF. The chain is built from TRBV5-4 and TRBJ1-2; TRBD1 agrees at 7 bases. The trim removed 2 bases at V and 8 bases at J, leaving 9 bases unmatched. The CDR3 is 14 residues long. Per germline, CDR1 SGHNT and CDR2 YYREEE (reference sequence).

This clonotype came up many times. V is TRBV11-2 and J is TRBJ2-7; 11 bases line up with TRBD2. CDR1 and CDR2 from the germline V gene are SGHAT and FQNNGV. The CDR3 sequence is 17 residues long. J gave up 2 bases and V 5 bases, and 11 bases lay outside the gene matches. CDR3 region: CASSKIPTSGSPYEQYF. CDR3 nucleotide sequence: TGTGCCAGCAGCAAAATTCCTACTAGCGGGAGCCCCTACGAGCAGTACTTC. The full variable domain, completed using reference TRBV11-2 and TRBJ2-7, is EAGVAQSPRYKIIEKRQSVAFWCNPISGHATLYWYQQILGQGPKLLIQFQNNGVVDDSQLPKDRFSAERLKGVDSTLKIQPAKLEDSAVYLCASSKIPTSGSPYEQYFGPGTRLTVT.

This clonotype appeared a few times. CDR3 sequence: CASSLGQMGNQPQHF. CDR3 DNA: TGTGCCAGCAGTTTGGGGCAAATGGGCAATCAGCCCCAGCATTTT. This sequence joins TRBV11-2 and TRBJ1-5; weak D call: TRBD1 (5 bases). CDR3 size: 15 residues. V gave up 6 bases and J gave up 2 bases, with 14 bases separating them. CDR1 SGHAT and CDR2 FQNNGV come from the germline V gene.

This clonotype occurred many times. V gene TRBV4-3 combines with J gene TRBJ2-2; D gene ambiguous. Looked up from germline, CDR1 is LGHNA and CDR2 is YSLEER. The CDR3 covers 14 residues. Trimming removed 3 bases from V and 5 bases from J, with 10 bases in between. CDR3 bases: TGCGCCAGCAGCCATCGCGACAAGACCGGGGAGCTGTTTTTT. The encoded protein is CASSHRDKTGELFF.

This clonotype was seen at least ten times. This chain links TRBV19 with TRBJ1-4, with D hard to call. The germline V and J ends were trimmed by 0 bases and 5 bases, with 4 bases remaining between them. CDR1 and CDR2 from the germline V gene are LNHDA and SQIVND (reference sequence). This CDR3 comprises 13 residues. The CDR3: CASSIEYNEKLFF. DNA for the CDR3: TGTGCCAGTAGTATAGAGTACAATGAAAAACTGTTTTTT.

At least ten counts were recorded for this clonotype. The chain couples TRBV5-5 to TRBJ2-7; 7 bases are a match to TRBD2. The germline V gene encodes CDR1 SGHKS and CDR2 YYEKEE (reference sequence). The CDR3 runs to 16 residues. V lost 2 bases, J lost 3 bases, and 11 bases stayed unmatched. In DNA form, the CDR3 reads TGTGCCAGCAGCTTTGAGCTTGGACTAGGAGGCTACGAGCAGTACTTC. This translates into CASSFELGLGGYEQYF.

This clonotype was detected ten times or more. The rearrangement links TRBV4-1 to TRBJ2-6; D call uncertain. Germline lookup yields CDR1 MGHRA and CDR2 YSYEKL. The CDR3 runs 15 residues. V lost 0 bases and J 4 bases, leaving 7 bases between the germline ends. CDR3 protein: CASSQDGYGANVLTF. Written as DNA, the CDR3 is TGCGCCAGCAGCCAAGATGGCTACGGGGCCAACGTCCTGACTTTC.

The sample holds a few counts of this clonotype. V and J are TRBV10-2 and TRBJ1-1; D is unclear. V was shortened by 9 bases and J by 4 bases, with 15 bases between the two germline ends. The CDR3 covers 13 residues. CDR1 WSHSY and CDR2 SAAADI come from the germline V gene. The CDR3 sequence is CASRKGLGTEAFF. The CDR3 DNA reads TGCGCCAGTCGCAAAGGGTTGGGCACTGAAGCTTTCTTT.

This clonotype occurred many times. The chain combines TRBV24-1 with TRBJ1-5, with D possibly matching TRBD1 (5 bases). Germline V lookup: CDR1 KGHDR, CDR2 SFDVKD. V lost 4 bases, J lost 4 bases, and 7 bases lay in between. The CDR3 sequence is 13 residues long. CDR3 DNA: TGTGCCACCAGTGAAGACAGTAATCAGCCCCAGCATTTT. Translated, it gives CATSEDSNQPQHF.

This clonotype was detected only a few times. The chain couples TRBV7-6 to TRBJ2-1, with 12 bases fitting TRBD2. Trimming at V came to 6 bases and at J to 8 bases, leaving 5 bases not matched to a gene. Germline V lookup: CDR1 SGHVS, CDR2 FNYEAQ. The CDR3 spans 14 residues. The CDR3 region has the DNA TGTGCCAGCAGTTCTAGCGGGAGGGCCGATGAGCAGTTCTTC. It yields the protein CASSSSGRADEQFF.

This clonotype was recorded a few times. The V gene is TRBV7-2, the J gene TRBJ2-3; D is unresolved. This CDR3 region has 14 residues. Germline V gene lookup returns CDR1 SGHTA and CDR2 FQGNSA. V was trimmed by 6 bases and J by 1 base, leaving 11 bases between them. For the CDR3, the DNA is TGTGCCAGCAGACGTCCCCCCGGCACAGATACGCAGTATTTT. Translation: CASRRPPGTDTQYF.

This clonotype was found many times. CDR3 protein: CASSLMANTEAFF. CDR3 nucleotide sequence: TGTGCCAGCAGTTTAATGGCGAACACTGAAGCTTTCTTT. The chain carries TRBV12-3 or TRBV12-4 and TRBJ1-1; D call uncertain. CDR3 length: 13 amino acids. The V end lost 2 bases, the J end lost 1 base, and 5 bases lay between the germline ends.

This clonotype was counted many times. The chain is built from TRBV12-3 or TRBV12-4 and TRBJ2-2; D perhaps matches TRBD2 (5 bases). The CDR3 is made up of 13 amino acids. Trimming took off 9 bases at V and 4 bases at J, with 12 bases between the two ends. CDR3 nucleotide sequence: TGTGCCAGTCGTCTTCGGGGCACCGGGGAGCTGTTTTTT. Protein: CASRLRGTGELFF.